These 24 T cell receptor beta chains came from one sample sequenced in a study of early T cells in non-severe SARS-CoV-2 infection. Each CDR3 protein gets one entry after TCRdb re-called the 5' RACE reads with MiXCR. The sample includes approximately 48,000 distinct CDR3 sequences, about 6.5% of them seen just once. The sequenced sample was whole blood, obtained at baseline. The receptors stem from an adult who was a healthcare worker with PCR-confirmed SARS-CoV-2 infection or an uninfected control (not recorded which).

Many counts were recorded for this clonotype. The gene calls are TRBV12-3 or TRBV12-4 and TRBJ1-1; no definite D call. This CDR3 has 12 residues. The V end was cut by 4 bases, the J end by 6 bases, with 9 bases between. CDR3 sequence: CASSSQLAEAFF. CDR3 nucleotides: TGTGCCAGCAGTTCCCAGCTGGCTGAAGCTTTCTTT.

This clonotype occurred many times. The chain recombines TRBV2 with TRBJ1-3; possibly TRBD1 for D (6 bases). Germline V gene sequence: CDR1 SNHLY, CDR2 FYNNEI. V dropped 1 base and J dropped 2 bases, with 18 bases sitting between them. This CDR3 is 18 amino acids long. For the CDR3, the DNA is TGTGCCAGCAGTGAAGAAAGGAGGACAGCGTCGACTGGAAACACCATATATTTT. It translates to CASSEERRTASTGNTIYF.

This clonotype appeared a few times. The chain recombines TRBV4-1 with TRBJ1-5, with D unresolved. Germline V lookup: CDR1 MGHRA, CDR2 YSYEKL. The germline V and J ends were trimmed by 4 bases and 3 bases, with 13 bases remaining between them. The CDR3 length is 15 residues. CDR3 loop: CASSLSVGVNQPQHF. CDR3 DNA: TGCGCCAGCAGCCTTTCCGTCGGGGTCAATCAGCCCCAGCATTTT.

This clonotype was recorded many times. DNA of the CDR3: TGTGCCAGCAGCTCTACCCCTGGACAGGGAGCACCCCTCCACTTT. Translated, it gives CASSSTPGQGAPLHF. The chain employs TRBV7-2 and TRBJ1-6; 8 bases are a match to TRBD1. The V gene's germline CDR1 is SGHTA and CDR2 FQGNSA. The CDR3 extends over 15 amino acids. Trimming took 4 bases from V and 11 from J; bases not matched to a gene: 10.

Only a few counts were recorded for this clonotype. V and J are TRBV7-9 and TRBJ2-7, with D unclear. Germline CDR1 SEHNR, CDR2 FQNEAQ (reference sequence). This CDR3 spans 15 amino acids. V was pared by 2 bases and J by 4 bases, with 15 bases between. As DNA, the CDR3 is TGTGCCAGCAGCTTAACGGGCCAGGTGACTTACGAGCAGTACTTC. Translating it yields CASSLTGQVTYEQYF.

This clonotype was seen only a few times. This chain connects TRBV18 to TRBJ1-2, with D possibly being TRBD1 (5 bases). The CDR3 has 14 amino acids. The germline V and J ends were trimmed by 3 bases and 7 bases, with 15 bases remaining between them. Germline loops: CDR1 KGHSH, CDR2 LQKENI. The CDR3 sequence: CASSPVVPRGGYTF. The DNA of the CDR3 is TGTGCCAGCTCACCCGTCGTCCCGAGGGGTGGCTACACCTTC.

V and J are TRBV14 and TRBJ2-1; D gene uncertain. V lost 2 bases, J lost 3 bases, and 14 bases lay in between. The CDR3 consists of 16 residues. Germline V gives CDR1 SGHDN, CDR2 FVKESK. The CDR3 here is CASSQRSASLYNEQFF. DNA for the CDR3: TGTGCCAGCAGCCAAAGATCGGCGAGCCTCTACAATGAGCAGTTCTTC. Full variable domain (missing parts from reference TRBV14 and TRBJ2-1): EAGVTQFPSHSVIEKGQTVTLRCDPISGHDNLYWYRRVMGKEIKFLLHFVKESKQDESGMPNNRFLAERTGGTYSTLKVQPAELEDSGVYFCASSQRSASLYNEQFFGPGTRLTVL.

This clonotype has a handful of counts. The chain recombines TRBV6-2 or TRBV6-3 with TRBJ2-1; 7 positions agree with TRBD2. Trimming at V came to 5 bases and at J to 1 base, leaving 8 bases not matched to a gene. The CDR3 has 16 residues. Germline CDR1 reads MNHEY; CDR2 reads SVGEGT. CDR3 loop: CASSRSGGKSYNEQFF. The CDR3, as DNA: TGTGCCAGCAGTAGGTCGGGAGGAAAATCCTACAATGAGCAGTTCTTC.

Concerning this clonotype: Sequence at one end of the junction differs from germline and may be a read error. The J gene is TRBJ2-7, the V gene TRBV4-3, with D perhaps given as TRBD1 or TRBD2 (6 bases each). This CDR3 contains 19 residues. Per the germline V gene, CDR1 is LGHNA and CDR2 is YSLEER. CDR3 in DNA: TGCGCCACCAGCCAAGATCACCCAAGGGGGGCCCAGCGGTTCCACGAGCAGTACTTC. It specifies CATSQDHPRGAQRFHEQYF.

This clonotype appeared a single time. The chain uses TRBV12-3 or TRBV12-4 and TRBJ2-7; a possible D gene is TRBD2 (6 bases). CDR3 length equals 14 residues. V shed 3 bases and J shed 3 bases, with 12 bases lying between them. The CDR3 DNA sequence: TGTGCCAGCAGTTTCCAGCGGGCTAGCTACGAGCAGTACTTC. It codes for CASSFQRASYEQYF.

In its sample, this clonotype was seen a few times. J is TRBJ1-2 and V is TRBV20-1; 9 nucleotides line up with TRBD1. The J segment lost 1 base and the V segment lost 2 bases, leaving 2 bases of the junction unmatched. This CDR3 spans 14 amino acids. Germline loops: CDR1 DFQATT, CDR2 SNEGSKA (reference sequence). CDR3 sequence reads: CSARSGQGNYGYTF. CDR3 DNA: TGCAGTGCTAGATCGGGACAGGGTAACTATGGCTACACCTTC.

In this sample, this clonotype turned up many times. V and J are TRBV19 and TRBJ1-2, with 7 positions matching TRBD1. Trimming removed 5 bases from V and 8 bases from J; junction bases left unmatched: 11. In germline, CDR1 is LNHDA, CDR2 SQIVND (reference sequence). The CDR3 runs to 14 residues. The CDR3 DNA sequence: TGTGCCAGTAGTTTCACAACAGGGGCGGGAGGCTACACCTTC. This encodes CASSFTTGAGGYTF.

This clonotype was recorded a few times. The chain uses TRBV7-9 and TRBJ1-5; 7 bases agree with TRBD1. Losses at the gene ends were 0 bases for V and 0 bases for J; bases not matched to a gene: 2. Germline lookup yields CDR1 SEHNR and CDR2 FQNEAQ (reference sequence). The length of the CDR3 is 16 residues. The CDR3 coding sequence is TGTGCCAGCAGCTTAGCCGGGACAGCTAGCAATCAGCCCCAGCATTTT. Its translation: CASSLAGTASNQPQHF.

This clonotype was seen more than once but under ten times. The DNA for the CDR3 is TGTGCCAGCAGCTTAGAAGGGTGGCAGGCGCAGTATTTT. This translates into CASSLEGWQAQYF. The genes are TRBV7-6 and TRBJ2-3; D remains unclear. The CDR3 length is 13 residues. CDR1 is SGHVS, CDR2 FNYEAQ, per germline. The V end lost 1 base, the J end lost 10 bases, and 12 bases lay between the germline ends.

The table lists this clonotype with a few counts. The gene calls are TRBV11-2 and TRBJ2-1; TRBD2 is a possible D gene (5 bases). The germline V and J ends were trimmed by 4 bases and 6 bases, with 19 bases remaining between them. Germline values: CDR1 SGHAT, CDR2 FQNNGV. The CDR3 contains 16 residues. CDR3 region: CASSSLVEGLGNEQFF. In DNA, the CDR3 is TGTGCCAGCAGCTCCCTCGTAGAGGGCCTTGGCAATGAGCAGTTCTTC.

The table lists this clonotype with many counts. V usage is TRBV6-6 and J usage is TRBJ2-7; D ambiguous. CDR1 and CDR2 (germline): MNHNY, SVGAGI (reference sequence). V lost 2 bases, J lost 7 bases, and 6 bases lay in between. The CDR3 extends over 11 amino acids. CDR3 region: CASSYLGEQYF. The CDR3 DNA reads TGTGCCAGCAGTTACCTGGGGGAGCAGTACTTC.

This clonotype was seen many times. The chain combines TRBV25-1 with TRBJ2-2; the D gene is possibly TRBD1 (5 bases). The CDR3 is made up of 14 amino acids. Germline V CDR1 and CDR2: MGHDK, SYGVNS. Trimming removed 4 bases from V and 4 bases from J, with 10 bases in between. The chain's CDR3 is CASSAQGITGELFF. CDR3 DNA sequence: TGTGCCAGCAGTGCCCAGGGTATCACCGGGGAGCTGTTTTTT.

In its sample, this clonotype was seen a few times. This CDR3 is CASSLAQGQALENEQFF. CDR3 DNA sequence: TGCGCCAGCAGCTTGGCCCAGGGACAGGCACTTGAAAATGAGCAGTTCTTC. V is TRBV5-1 and J is TRBJ2-1; TRBD1 matches 8 bases. Germline V gives CDR1 SGHRS, CDR2 YFSETQ. Trimming at V came to 0 bases and at J to 7 bases, leaving 12 bases not matched to a gene. CDR3 size: 17 residues.

This clonotype was observed a few times. This chain links TRBV28 with TRBJ1-5; 7 nucleotides align to TRBD1. This CDR3 has 17 amino acids. CDR1 is MDHEN and CDR2 is SYDVKM in the germline V gene. Trimming at V came to 4 bases and at J to 4 bases, leaving 13 bases not matched to a gene. CDR3 protein: CASSSTGTGDRNQPQHF. The DNA of the CDR3 is TGTGCCAGCAGTTCTACGGGAACAGGGGATCGGAATCAGCCCCAGCATTTT.

There are many counts of this clonotype. The CDR3 sequence is CASSRTPGGEETQYF. For the CDR3, the DNA is TGTGCCAGCAGTCGCACTCCAGGGGGAGAAGAGACCCAGTACTTC. The chain is built from TRBV11-2 and TRBJ2-5, with 7 bases fitting TRBD1. CDR1 is SGHAT, CDR2 FQNNGV, per germline. J gave up 3 bases and V 6 bases, and 10 bases lay outside the gene matches. The CDR3 extends over 15 amino acids.

Ten or more counts support this clonotype. The CDR3 DNA is TGTGCCAGCAGCTATCGAAAGGGGAAATCTGGGGCCAACGTCCTGACTTTC. It is translated as CASSYRKGKSGANVLTF. This sequence joins TRBV6-5 and TRBJ2-6; the D gene is possibly TRBD1 (5 bases). Trimming stripped 6 bases from V and 1 base from J, with 16 bases between. CDR3 size: 17 residues. Germline loops: CDR1 MNHEY, CDR2 SVGAGI.

The chain combines TRBV7-6 with TRBJ2-2; a possible D gene is TRBD1 (6 bases). The CDR3 loop spans 16 amino acids. Per the germline V gene, CDR1 is SGHVS and CDR2 is FNYEAQ. Trimming pared 2 bases from V and 6 bases from J, leaving 16 bases between. CDR3 loop: CASSLFIRGEAGELFF. CDR3 in DNA: TGTGCCAGCAGCTTATTCATCAGGGGAGAGGCCGGGGAGCTGTTTTTT. Complete variable domain (other parts from reference TRBV7-6 and TRBJ2-2): GAGVSQSPRYKVTKRGQDVALRCDPISGHVSLYWYRQALGQGPEFLTYFNYEAQQDKSGLPNDRFSAERPEGSISTLTIQRTEQRDSAMYRCASSLFIRGEAGELFFGEGSRLTVL.

This chain links TRBV24-1 with TRBJ2-1; 16 bases agree with TRBD2. Trimming removed 7 bases from V and 10 bases from J; junction bases left unmatched: 15. From germline, CDR1 is KGHDR and CDR2 SFDVKD. The CDR3 runs to 18 residues. In DNA form, the CDR3 reads TGTGCCACCAGCCCCCCGGGACTAGCGGGGGGGCTGTACCGGGAGCAGTTCTTC. Its translation: CATSPPGLAGGLYREQFF.

This clonotype is classed as medium-sized. The V and J genes are TRBV5-1 and TRBJ2-3; 10 positions match TRBD2. The length of the CDR3 is 16 residues. The germline V gene has CDR1 SGHRS and CDR2 YFSETQ. V trimming: 5 bases; J trimming: 4 bases; junction bases outside the gene matches: 10. The CDR3: CASSSSGGASADTQYF. The DNA for the CDR3 is TGCGCCAGCAGTTCGAGCGGGGGGGCCTCTGCAGATACGCAGTATTTT.